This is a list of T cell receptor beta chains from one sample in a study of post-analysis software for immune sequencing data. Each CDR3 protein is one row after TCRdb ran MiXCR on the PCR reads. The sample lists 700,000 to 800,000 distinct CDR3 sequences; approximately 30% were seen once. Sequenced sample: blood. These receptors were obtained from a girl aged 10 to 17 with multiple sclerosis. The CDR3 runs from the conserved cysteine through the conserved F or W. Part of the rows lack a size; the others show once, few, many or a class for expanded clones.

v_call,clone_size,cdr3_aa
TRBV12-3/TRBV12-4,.,CASSLGLAVKETQYF
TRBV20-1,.,CSARGGQYF
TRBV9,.,CASGSPGRYNEQFF
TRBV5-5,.,CASSLWRGRGYNEQFF
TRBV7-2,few,CASSSTGAYNEQFF
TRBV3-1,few,CASSQDLTGGRETQYF
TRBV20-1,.,CSANGLAAHYEQYF
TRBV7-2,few,CASSPHLSGYTF
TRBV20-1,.,CSARSGLPQSSYNEQYF
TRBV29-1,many,CSVDGTGNYGYTF
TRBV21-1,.,CASTLRSSNIQYF
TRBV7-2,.,CASSPVGGPGGITDTQYF
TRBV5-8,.,CASSLWQAPYEQYF
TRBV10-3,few,CAISESEKAFYEQYF
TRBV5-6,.,CASSLVGQGASRETQYF
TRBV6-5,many,CASTYIQGANNSPLHF
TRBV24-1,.,CATSAGGRTEAFF
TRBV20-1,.,CSASRGHTNEKLFF
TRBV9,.,CASSATGGGTGELFF
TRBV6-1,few,CASSERQGGIGEQYF
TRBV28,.,CASSLRTSGSSDEQFF
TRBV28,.,CASQLAGGRETQYF
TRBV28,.,CATLRTGADTQYF
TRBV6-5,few,CASSYSRGTGGSNQPQHF
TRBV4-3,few,CASSQVSTPETQYF
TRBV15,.,CATSRDRQGQGQPQHF
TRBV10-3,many,CAISGWGEAGETQYF
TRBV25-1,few,CASSGPNVYGYTF
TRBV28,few,CASRNGYEWGQETQYF
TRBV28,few,CASSLYYDEQYF
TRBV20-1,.,CSAMDSGSAEGNEQFF
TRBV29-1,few,CSVDRRGNYNEQFF
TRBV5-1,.,CASSLAGGTGGTDTQYF
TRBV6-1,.,CASTVAGSYNEQFF
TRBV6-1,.,CASSESGGVGKLFF
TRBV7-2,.,CASSWGLVGEQYF
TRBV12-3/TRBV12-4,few,CASSLEARSYEQYF
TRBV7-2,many,CASSLNTGLAGRGDTQYF
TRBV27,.,CASKFSPAERNEQFF
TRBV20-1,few,CSASRLAGVLEQYF
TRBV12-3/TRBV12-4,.,CASSQLAFF
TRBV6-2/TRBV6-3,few,CASSTPSQYF
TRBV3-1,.,CASSQAPRSQPQHF
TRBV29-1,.,CSVVFWSVYGYTF
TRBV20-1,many,CSARGDSAYEQYF
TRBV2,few,CASRVADQETQYF